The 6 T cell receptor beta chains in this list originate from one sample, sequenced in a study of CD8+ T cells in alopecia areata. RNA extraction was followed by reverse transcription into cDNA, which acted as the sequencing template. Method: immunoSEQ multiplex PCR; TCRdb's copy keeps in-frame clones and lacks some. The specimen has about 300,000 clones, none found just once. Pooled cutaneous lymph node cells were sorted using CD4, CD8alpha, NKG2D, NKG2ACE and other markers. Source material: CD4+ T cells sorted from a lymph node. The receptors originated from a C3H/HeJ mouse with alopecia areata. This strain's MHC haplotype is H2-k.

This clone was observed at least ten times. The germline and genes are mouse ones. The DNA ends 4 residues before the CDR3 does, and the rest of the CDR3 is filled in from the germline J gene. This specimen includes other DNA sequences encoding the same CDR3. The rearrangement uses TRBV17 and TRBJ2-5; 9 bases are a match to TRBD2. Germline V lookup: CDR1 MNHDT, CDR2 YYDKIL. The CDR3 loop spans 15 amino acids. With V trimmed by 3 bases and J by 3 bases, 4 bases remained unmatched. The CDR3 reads CASSRALGGQDTQYF. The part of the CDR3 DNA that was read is TGTGCTAGCAGTAGGGCTCTGGGGGGGCAAGAC.

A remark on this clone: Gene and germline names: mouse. The CDR3 region is CASTHRGRAQDTQYF. The sequenced CDR3 bases are TGTGCCAGCACCCACAGGGGGCGCGCCCAAGAC. V and J are TRBV13-3 and TRBJ2-5, with TRBD1 matching 9 bases. The read halts 4 residues ahead of the CDR3 end, with the missing end drawn from the germline J gene. Trimming removed 6 bases from V and 2 bases from J; junction bases left unmatched: 7. The CDR3 is 15 amino acids. Germline values: CDR1 NNHDY, CDR2 SYVADS.

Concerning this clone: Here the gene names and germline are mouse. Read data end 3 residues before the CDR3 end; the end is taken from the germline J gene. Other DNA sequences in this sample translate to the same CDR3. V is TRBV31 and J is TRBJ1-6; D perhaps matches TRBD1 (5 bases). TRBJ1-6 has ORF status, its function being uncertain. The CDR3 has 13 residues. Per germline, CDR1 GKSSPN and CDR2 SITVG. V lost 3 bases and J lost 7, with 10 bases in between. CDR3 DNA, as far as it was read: TGTGCCTGGAGCCCGGGGGGAAATTCGCCC. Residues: CAWSPGGNSP. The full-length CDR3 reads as CAWSPGGNSPLYF.

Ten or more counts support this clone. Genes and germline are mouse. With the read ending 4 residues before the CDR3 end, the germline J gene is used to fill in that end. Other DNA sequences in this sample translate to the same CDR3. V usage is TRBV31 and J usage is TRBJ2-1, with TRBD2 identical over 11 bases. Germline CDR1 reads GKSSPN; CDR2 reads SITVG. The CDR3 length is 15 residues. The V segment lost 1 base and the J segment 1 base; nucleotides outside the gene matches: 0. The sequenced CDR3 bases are TGTGCCTGGAGTCGGGACTGGGGGAACTATGCT. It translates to CAWSRDWGNYA. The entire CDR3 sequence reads CAWSRDWGNYAEQFF.

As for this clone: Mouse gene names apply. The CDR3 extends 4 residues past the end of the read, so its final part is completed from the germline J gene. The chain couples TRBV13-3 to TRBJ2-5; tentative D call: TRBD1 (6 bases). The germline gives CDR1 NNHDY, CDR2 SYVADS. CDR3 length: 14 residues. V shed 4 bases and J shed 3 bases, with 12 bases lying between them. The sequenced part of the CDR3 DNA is TGTGCCAGCAGTCCTACAGGGAGGCAAGAC. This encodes CASSPTGRQD. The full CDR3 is CASSPTGRQDTQYF. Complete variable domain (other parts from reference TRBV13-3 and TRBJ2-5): EAAVTQSPRSKVAVTGGKVTLSCHQTNNHDYMYWYRQDTGHGLRLIHYSYVADSTEKGDIPDGYKASRPSQENFSLILELASLSQTAVYFCASSPTGRQDTQYFGPGTRLLVL.

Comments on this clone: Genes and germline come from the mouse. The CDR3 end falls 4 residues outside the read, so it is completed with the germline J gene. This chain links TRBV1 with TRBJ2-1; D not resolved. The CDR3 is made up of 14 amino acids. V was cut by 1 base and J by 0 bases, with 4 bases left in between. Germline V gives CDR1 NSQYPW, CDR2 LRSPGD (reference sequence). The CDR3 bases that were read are TGCACCTGCAGTGCAGTCAGTAACTATGCT. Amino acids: CTCSAVSNYA. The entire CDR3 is CTCSAVSNYAEQFF.